This passage covers 28 T cell receptor beta chains from one sample sequenced in a study of molecular identifiers for immune sequencing clone quantification. Each CDR3 protein gets one entry after TCRdb re-called the PCR reads with MiXCR. The table records about 640,000 distinct CDR3 sequences, just under 20% of them present only once. Specimen: naive CD8+ T cells from blood, with Jurkat cell RNA spiked in. Subset defined: FACS-sorted CD8+CD4-CCR7+CD45RA+ naive T cells. Source of these receptors: a human donor in good health. Some libraries in this study had Jurkat cell RNA spiked in.

This clonotype was detected many times. The gene calls are TRBV30 and TRBJ2-3; 12 bases align to TRBD2. J gave up 3 bases and V 3 bases, and 7 bases lay outside the gene matches. The CDR3 has 16 residues. CDR1 and CDR2 from the germline V gene are GTSNPN and SVGIG (reference sequence). The CDR3 spells CAWSPGLAGKTDTQYF. Here the CDR3 DNA reads TGTGCCTGGAGCCCAGGACTAGCGGGGAAGACAGATACGCAGTATTTT.

V gene TRBV4-3 combines with J gene TRBJ2-7; a weak D match, TRBD2 (5 bases). Germline CDR1 and CDR2: LGHNA and YSLEER. Trimming shortened V by 1 base and J by 1 base, and 14 bases separated the two germline ends. The length of the CDR3 is 16 residues. The CDR3 region is CASSQGSAGGSYEQYF. The CDR3 region has the DNA TGCGCCAGCAGCCAAGGATCTGCGGGTGGGTCCTACGAGCAGTACTTC.

This clonotype was seen at least ten times. The CDR3 is CASSIGSATDTQYF. CDR3 DNA sequence: TGTGCCAGTAGTATTGGTTCAGCCACAGATACGCAGTATTTT. This chain joins TRBV19 and TRBJ2-3; D uncertain. CDR3 length: 14 residues. Germline assignment: CDR1 LNHDA and CDR2 SQIVND (reference sequence). V lost 3 bases to trimming and J lost 2 bases, with 9 bases between them.

A few counts support this clonotype. V gene TRBV27 combines with J gene TRBJ1-1; 8 bases match TRBD1. The length of the CDR3 is 15 residues. CDR1 is MNHEY, CDR2 SMNVEV, per germline (reference sequence). V dropped 4 bases and J dropped 1; count of bases not matched to a gene: 5. The CDR3 here is CASSSGGPENTEAFF. The DNA of the CDR3 is TGTGCCAGCAGTTCAGGGGGCCCAGAGAACACTGAAGCTTTCTTT.

This chain connects TRBV7-6 to TRBJ1-5; unclear D gene. CDR1 is SGHVS, CDR2 FNYEAQ, per germline. The CDR3 runs to 12 residues. The V gene lost 3 bases and the J gene lost 7 bases, with 7 bases spanning the gap. The CDR3 DNA reads TGTGCCAGCAGCTTGTTGCGACAGCCCCAGCATTTT. Translation: CASSLLRQPQHF.

The chain carries TRBV4-1 and TRBJ2-7, with 13 positions matching TRBD2. V was pared by 4 bases and J by 2 bases, with 2 bases of the junction left unmatched. Germline V gives CDR1 MGHRA, CDR2 YSYEKL. The CDR3 length is 15 residues. CDR3 bases: TGCGCCAGCAGCCTTACTAGCGGGAGGGCCTACGAGCAGTACTTC. Translating gives CASSLTSGRAYEQYF.

This clonotype was seen at least ten times. The chain is built from TRBV3-1 and TRBJ2-7; D tentatively fits TRBD1 or TRBD2 (5 bases each). Trimming removed 4 bases at V and 3 bases at J, with 16 bases between. The length of the CDR3 is 15 residues. Per the germline V gene, CDR1 is LGHDT and CDR2 is YNNKEL (reference sequence). The CDR3: CASSPTGPAFYEQYF. CDR3 DNA: TGTGCCAGCAGCCCGACGGGACCGGCCTTCTACGAGCAGTACTTC.

This clonotype has more than one count but fewer than ten. A much larger clone lies one base from this, so it may be a read error. This is likely a read error, given that the CDR3 carries no conserved phenylalanine or tryptophan at its end. The gene calls are TRBV27 and TRBJ1-2; D remains unclear. The germline V and J ends were trimmed by 5 bases and 4 bases, with 14 bases remaining between them. The CDR3 totals 14 residues. Germline V CDR1 and CDR2: MNHEY, SMNVEV (reference sequence). CDR3 sequence: CASSTAPSFYGYTS. DNA for the CDR3: TGTGCCAGCAGTACCGCCCCGTCTTTCTATGGCTACACCTCC.

This clonotype has ten or more counts. The chain carries TRBV6-6 and TRBJ2-5; TRBD2 aligns across 12 bases. Germline CDR1 and CDR2: MNHNY and SVGAGI (reference sequence). Trimming took 5 bases from V and 1 from J; bases not matched to a gene: 5. The CDR3 is made up of 16 amino acids. The CDR3 loop reads CASSNRLAGVQETQYF. CDR3 nucleotides: TGTGCCAGCAGTAACCGACTAGCGGGGGTCCAAGAGACCCAGTACTTC.

This clonotype was seen a handful of times. This may come from a read error, since a much larger clone is one base off. The chain joins TRBV4-3 to TRBJ2-3; 11 nucleotides line up with TRBD2. This CDR3 has 17 amino acids. Germline-derived CDR1 and CDR2 are LGHNA and YSLEER. With 0 bases clipped from V and 2 bases from J, the junction kept 4 bases outside the gene matches. CDR3 sequence reads: CASSQDRLAGTTDTQYF. In DNA, the CDR3 is TGCGCCAGCAGCCAAGATAGACTAGCGGGGACCACAGATACGCAGTATTTT.

This clonotype was counted many times. This chain uses TRBV7-2 with TRBJ1-4, with 8 bases aligning to TRBD1. Trimming at V came to 5 bases and at J to 0 bases, leaving 5 bases not matched to a gene. This CDR3 contains 16 residues. Germline CDR1 reads SGHTA; CDR2 reads FQGNSA. The CDR3 region is CASSQDRGSTNEKLFF. The CDR3 coding sequence is TGTGCCAGCAGCCAAGACAGGGGCTCAACTAATGAAAAACTGTTTTTT.

On this clonotype: This sequence may be a read error, since a much larger clone differs from it by one base. The rearrangement joins TRBV6-6 to TRBJ1-1, with D perhaps matching TRBD1 (5 bases). The CDR3 contains 14 residues. CDR1 and CDR2 from the germline V gene are MNHNY and SVGAGI (reference sequence). CDR3 in DNA: TGTGCCGGCAGCCGGGGACCCTATCTCGCTGAAGCTTTCTTT. Encoded protein: CAGSRGPYLAEAFF.

This clonotype has ten or more counts. V gene TRBV9 combines with J gene TRBJ1-5; no firm D call. Per germline, CDR1 SGDLS and CDR2 YYNGEE. CDR3 length: 15 residues. The V gene lost 3 bases and the J gene lost 1 base, with 11 bases spanning the gap. In DNA form, the CDR3 reads TGTGCCAGCAGCGAGTGGGGAGGGAGCAATCAGCCCCAGCATTTT. It encodes CASSEWGGSNQPQHF.

This clonotype was seen at least ten times. The chain couples TRBV20-1 to TRBJ1-4, with D possibly being TRBD1 (5 bases). V dropped 6 bases and J dropped 2 bases, with 22 bases sitting between them. This CDR3 is built from 17 residues. Looked up from germline, CDR1 is DFQATT and CDR2 is SNEGSKA (reference sequence). The CDR3 DNA reads as TGCAGTGCCCTTTCAACAGGAAAGGATATTACTAATGAAAAACTGTTTTTT. Translation: CSALSTGKDITNEKLFF.

This clonotype was detected ten times or more. The gene calls are TRBV6-6 and TRBJ1-6; D gene uncertain. V was shortened by 2 bases and J by 7 bases, with 3 bases between the two germline ends. There are 12 residues in the CDR3. From germline, CDR1 is MNHNY and CDR2 SVGAGI (reference sequence). CDR3 amino acids: CASSYGNSPLHF. The CDR3 nucleotides read TGTGCCAGCAGTTACGGAAATTCACCCCTCCACTTT.

This clonotype showed up many times. This chain joins TRBV6-2 or TRBV6-3 and TRBJ1-1; 7 bases fit TRBD1. Germline CDR1 reads MNHEY; CDR2 reads SVGEGT. V dropped 6 bases and J dropped 1; count of bases not matched to a gene: 2. CDR3 size: 13 residues. The chain's CDR3 is CASRGTENTEAFF. As DNA, the CDR3 is TGTGCCAGCAGAGGGACAGAGAACACTGAAGCTTTCTTT.

As to this clonotype: This may stem from a read error, because a much larger clone lies one nucleotide away. The chain is built from TRBV4-3 and TRBJ2-5; D uncertain. The CDR3 loop spans 15 amino acids. Germline-derived CDR1 and CDR2 are LGHNA and YSLEER. Here the CDR3 reads CASGQSSGVQETQYF. The CDR3 DNA reads TGCGCCAGCGGCCAGAGTTCAGGAGTCCAAGAGACCCAGTACTTC.

This clonotype was seen repeatedly, ten times or more. V and J are TRBV5-4 and TRBJ1-1; D is ambiguous. Trimming left V 4 bases short and J 7 bases short, with 11 bases between. The germline CDR1 and CDR2 sequences are SGHNT and YYREEE (reference sequence). This CDR3 has 12 amino acids. The CDR3, as DNA: TGTGCCAGCAGCCTGGTGGGTGATGAAGCTTTCTTT. Its protein product is CASSLVGDEAFF.

As to this clonotype: This could be a read error, since a much larger clone is one nucleotide away. The gene calls are TRBV7-9 and TRBJ2-2; D could derive from TRBD1 or TRBD2 (5 bases each). CDR1 and CDR2 (germline): SEHNR, FQNEAQ (reference sequence). The CDR3 totals 17 residues. CDR3: CASSLSADTTKDGELSF. The CDR3, as DNA: TGTGCCAGCAGCTTATCCGCGGACACAACCAAGGACGGGGAGCTGTCTTTT.

Many counts were recorded for this clonotype. The genes are TRBV9 and TRBJ2-3, with D maybe TRBD2 (6 bases). The CDR3 spans 15 residues. Trimming took off 0 bases at V and 2 bases at J, with 10 bases between the two ends. The V gene's germline CDR1 is SGDLS and CDR2 YYNGEE. This CDR3 is CASSVEGGVTDTQYF. The CDR3 bases are TGTGCCAGCAGCGTAGAGGGCGGGGTCACAGATACGCAGTATTTT.

The CDR3 spells CSAREVRLSDNEQFF. CDR3 sequence (DNA): TGCAGTGCTAGAGAGGTCCGGCTCTCGGACAATGAGCAGTTCTTC. The chain links TRBV20-1 to TRBJ2-1; D is unresolved. This CDR3 is built from 15 residues. The germline gives CDR1 DFQATT, CDR2 SNEGSKA (reference sequence). V lost 0 bases and J 5 bases, leaving 14 bases between the germline ends.

There are many counts of this clonotype. The chain joins TRBV9 to TRBJ1-1; D is unclear. The V gene lost 3 bases and the J gene lost 1 base, with 7 bases spanning the gap. The CDR3 sequence is 13 residues long. Germline lookup yields CDR1 SGDLS and CDR2 YYNGEE. The CDR3 DNA reads as TGTGCCAGCAGCGCGGCAGAGAACACTGAAGCTTTCTTT. Its protein product is CASSAAENTEAFF.

Points on this clonotype: This may come from a read error, since a much larger clone is one base off. V gene TRBV6-5 combines with J gene TRBJ2-7, with D perhaps given as TRBD1 or TRBD2 (5 bases each). This CDR3 contains 13 residues. Germline CDR1 and CDR2: MNHEY and SVGAGI. The CDR3 coding sequence is TGTGCCAGCAGTTACCGGGGCCGCTACGAGCGGTACTTC. It is translated as CASSYRGRYERYF.

This clonotype came up many times. The rearrangement links TRBV4-3 to TRBJ1-1; D not certain. Germline assignment: CDR1 LGHNA and CDR2 YSLEER. Trimming took 0 bases from V and 3 from J, leaving 14 bases between them. The CDR3 has 16 amino acids. The CDR3 region has the DNA TGCGCCAGCAGCCAAGATCTTCTGAGGGTAGACACTGAAGCTTTCTTT. Its protein product is CASSQDLLRVDTEAFF.

This clonotype was picked up many times. The gene calls are TRBV20-1 and TRBJ2-7, with D uncertain. Germline CDR1 and CDR2: DFQATT and SNEGSKA (reference sequence). The CDR3 runs 19 residues. Deletions cut 2 bases from V and 4 bases from J, with 30 bases between. The CDR3 spells CSARPDFSGLWTHQYEQYF. CDR3 in DNA: TGCAGTGCTAGACCCGACTTTTCAGGATTATGGACCCACCAGTACGAGCAGTACTTC.

Only a few counts were recorded for this clonotype. The chain combines TRBV4-2 with TRBJ2-7; weak D call: TRBD2 (6 bases). Germline V gives CDR1 LGHNA, CDR2 YNFKEQ. V was clipped by 2 bases and J by 9 bases, with 17 bases between them. This CDR3 has 14 amino acids. CDR3 nucleotide sequence: TGTGCCAGCAGCCAACTACGGGAGACTAACGCGCAGTACTTC. It translates to CASSQLRETNAQYF.

Comments on this clonotype: Being one base from a much bigger clone, this may be a read error. V and J are TRBV20-1 and TRBJ2-1, with D tentatively TRBD2 (5 bases). Germline-derived CDR1 and CDR2 are DFQATT and SNEGSKA (reference sequence). The CDR3 has 10 amino acids. The CDR3 is CSGEYSEQFF. In DNA, the CDR3 is TGCAGTGGGGAGTACAGTGAGCAGTTCTTC.

This clonotype was detected many times. The chain links TRBV13 to TRBJ2-7; no clear D. The length of the CDR3 is 14 residues. Between the trimmed V and J ends, which lost 0 bases and 3 bases, there was a span of 9 bases. The germline V gene encodes CDR1 PRHDT and CDR2 FYEKMQ (reference sequence). The CDR3 DNA follows: TGTGCCAGCAGCTTAGGCCTGAGAAACTACGAGCAGTACTTC. Its protein is CASSLGLRNYEQYF.